Sequencing of this T cell receptor (beta chain) was carried out in a study of blood T cell repertoires in COVID-19. Study-wide background: The United States, Italy and Spain were the sources of the acute and convalescent COVID-19 samples.

CDR3 length equals 15 residues. CDR1 is MDHEN, CDR2 SYDVKM, per germline. Trimming took 7 bases from V and 4 from J, leaving 16 bases between them. Original data processing: Reference gene primers were amplified, and this amplification served to estimate nucleated cell counts. TCRdb's table, derived via immunoSEQ multiplex PCR, lists solely in-frame clones and lacks some. Clonal size and the V and J genes are those of that table, whereas D and trimming came from the DNA. The sample lists some 180,000 clones; around 81% were seen once. Sample: peripheral blood. This sequence was found in a woman older than 75 with COVID-19, enrolled during active disease. The rearrangement links TRBV28 to TRBJ2-2; D may be TRBD1 (6 bases). Here the CDR3 DNA reads TGTGCCAGCACCCGACAGGCGCTGGTCACCGGGGAGCTGTTTTTT. Its protein is CASTRQALVTGELFF.